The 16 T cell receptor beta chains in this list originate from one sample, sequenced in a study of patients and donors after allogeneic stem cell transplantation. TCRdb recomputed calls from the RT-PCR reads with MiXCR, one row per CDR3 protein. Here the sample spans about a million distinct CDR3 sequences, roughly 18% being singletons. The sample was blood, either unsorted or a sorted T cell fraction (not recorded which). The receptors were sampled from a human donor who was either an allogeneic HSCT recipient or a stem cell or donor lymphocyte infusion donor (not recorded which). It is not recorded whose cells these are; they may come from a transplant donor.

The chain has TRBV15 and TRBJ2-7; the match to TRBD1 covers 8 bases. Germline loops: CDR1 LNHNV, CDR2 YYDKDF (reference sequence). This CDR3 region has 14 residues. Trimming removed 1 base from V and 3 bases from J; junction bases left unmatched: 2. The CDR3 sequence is CATSRVGQDYEQYF. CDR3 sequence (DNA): TGTGCCACCAGCAGAGTGGGACAGGACTACGAGCAGTACTTC.

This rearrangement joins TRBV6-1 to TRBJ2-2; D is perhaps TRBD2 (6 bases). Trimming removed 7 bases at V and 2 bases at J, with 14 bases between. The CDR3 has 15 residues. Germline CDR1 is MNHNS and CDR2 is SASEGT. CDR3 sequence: CASTRETTNTGELFF. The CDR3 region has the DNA TGTGCCAGCACCCGGGAGACTACTAACACCGGGGAGCTGTTTTTT.

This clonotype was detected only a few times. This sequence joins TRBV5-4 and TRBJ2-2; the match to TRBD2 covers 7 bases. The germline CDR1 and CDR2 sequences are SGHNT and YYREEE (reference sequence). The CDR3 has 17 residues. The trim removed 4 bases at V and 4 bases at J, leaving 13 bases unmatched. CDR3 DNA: TGTGCCAGCAGCGTGAACCGTGCTAGCGGAGTCACCGGGGAGCTGTTTTTT. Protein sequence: CASSVNRASGVTGELFF. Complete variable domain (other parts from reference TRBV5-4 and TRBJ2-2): ETGVTQSPTHLIKTRGQQVTLRCSSQSGHNTVSWYQQALGQGPQFIFQYYREEENGRGNFPPRFSGLQFPNYSSELNVNALELDDSALYLCASSVNRASGVTGELFFGEGSRLTVL.

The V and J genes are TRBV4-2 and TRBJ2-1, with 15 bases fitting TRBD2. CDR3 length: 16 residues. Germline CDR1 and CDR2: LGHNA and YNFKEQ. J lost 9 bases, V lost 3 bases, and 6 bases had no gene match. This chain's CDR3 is CASSHRTSGRALEQFF. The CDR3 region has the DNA TGTGCCAGCAGCCACCGGACTAGCGGGAGGGCCCTTGAGCAGTTCTTC.

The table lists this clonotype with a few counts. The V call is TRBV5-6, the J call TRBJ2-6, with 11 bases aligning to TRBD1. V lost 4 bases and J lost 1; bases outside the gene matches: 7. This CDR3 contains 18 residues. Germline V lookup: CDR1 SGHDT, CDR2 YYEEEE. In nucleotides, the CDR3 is TGTGCCAGCAGCCTGTGGACAGGGGGCCTTTCTGGGGCCAACGTCCTGACTTTC. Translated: CASSLWTGGLSGANVLTF.

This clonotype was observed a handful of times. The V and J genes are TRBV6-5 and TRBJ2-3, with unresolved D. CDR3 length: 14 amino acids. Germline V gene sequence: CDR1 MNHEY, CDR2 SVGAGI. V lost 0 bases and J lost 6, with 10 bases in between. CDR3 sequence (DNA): TGTGCCAGCAGTTACTCGAAGACCCTGGATACGCAGTATTTT. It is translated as CASSYSKTLDTQYF.

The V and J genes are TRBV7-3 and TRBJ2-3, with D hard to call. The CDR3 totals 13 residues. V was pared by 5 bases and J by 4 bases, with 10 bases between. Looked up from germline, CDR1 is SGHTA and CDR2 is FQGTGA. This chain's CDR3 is CASSPTPADTQYF. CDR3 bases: TGTGCCAGCAGCCCCACCCCCGCAGATACGCAGTATTTT.

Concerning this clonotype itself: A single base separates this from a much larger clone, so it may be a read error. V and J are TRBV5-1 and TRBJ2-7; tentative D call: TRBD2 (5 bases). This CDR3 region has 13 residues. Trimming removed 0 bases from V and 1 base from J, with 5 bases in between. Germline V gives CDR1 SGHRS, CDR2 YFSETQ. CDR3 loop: CASSLERSYEQYF. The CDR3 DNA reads TGCGCCAGCAGCTTGGAGCGGTCCTACGAGCAGTACTTC.

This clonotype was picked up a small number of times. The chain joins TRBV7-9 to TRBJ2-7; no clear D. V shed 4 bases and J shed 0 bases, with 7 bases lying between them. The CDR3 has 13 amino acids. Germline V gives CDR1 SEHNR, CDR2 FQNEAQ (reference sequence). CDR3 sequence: CASSSPDSYEQYF. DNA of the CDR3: TGTGCCAGCAGCTCCCCTGACTCCTACGAGCAGTACTTC.

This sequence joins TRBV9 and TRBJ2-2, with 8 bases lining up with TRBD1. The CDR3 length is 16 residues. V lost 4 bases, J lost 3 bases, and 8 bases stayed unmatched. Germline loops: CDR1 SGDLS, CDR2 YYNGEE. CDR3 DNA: TGTGCCAGCAGCCCGCGACAGGGGCCTCACACCGGGGAGCTGTTTTTT. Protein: CASSPRQGPHTGELFF.

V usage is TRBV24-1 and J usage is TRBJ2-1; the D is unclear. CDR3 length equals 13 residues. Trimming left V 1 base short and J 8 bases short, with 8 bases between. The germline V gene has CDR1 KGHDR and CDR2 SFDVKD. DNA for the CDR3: TGTGCCACCAGTGATTTCGGGCACGATGAGCAGTTCTTC. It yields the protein CATSDFGHDEQFF.

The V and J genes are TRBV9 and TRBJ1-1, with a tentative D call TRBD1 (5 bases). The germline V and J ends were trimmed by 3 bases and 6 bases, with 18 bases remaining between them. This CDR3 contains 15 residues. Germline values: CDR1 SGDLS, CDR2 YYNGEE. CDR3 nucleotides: TGTGCCAGCAGCGCCGTCCGGGGGAGTTCGGCTGAAGCTTTCTTT. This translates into CASSAVRGSSAEAFF.

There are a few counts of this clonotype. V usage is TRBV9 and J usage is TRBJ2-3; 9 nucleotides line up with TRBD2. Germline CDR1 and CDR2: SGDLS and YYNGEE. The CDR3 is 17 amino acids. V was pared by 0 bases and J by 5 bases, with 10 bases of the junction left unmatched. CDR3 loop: CASSVGVAGVIVDTQYF. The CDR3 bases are TGTGCCAGCAGCGTAGGGGTAGCGGGAGTTATAGTAGATACGCAGTATTTT.

The CDR3 sequence is CSVAQGPGNTIYF. Written as DNA, the CDR3 is TGCAGCGTTGCACAGGGCCCTGGAAACACCATATATTTT. The rearrangement links TRBV29-1 to TRBJ1-3; D perhaps matches TRBD1 (6 bases). Germline V CDR1 and CDR2: SQVTM, ANQGSEA. V was trimmed by 4 bases and J by 2 bases, leaving 9 bases between them. The CDR3 covers 13 residues.

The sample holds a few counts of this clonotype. CDR3 region: CASSVGSVGTEAFF. CDR3 in DNA: TGTGCCAGCAGCGTAGGTTCGGTGGGCACTGAAGCTTTCTTT. This chain connects TRBV9 to TRBJ1-1; D is uncertain. CDR1 SGDLS and CDR2 YYNGEE come from the germline V gene. The CDR3 runs 14 residues. V gave up 0 bases and J gave up 4 bases, with 10 bases separating them.

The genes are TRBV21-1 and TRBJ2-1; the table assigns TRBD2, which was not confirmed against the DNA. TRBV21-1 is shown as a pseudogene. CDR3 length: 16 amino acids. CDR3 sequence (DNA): TGTGCCAGCAGCAAAGCAACTAGCGGGAAAGGTAATGAGCAGTTCTTC. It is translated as CASSKATSGKGNEQFF.